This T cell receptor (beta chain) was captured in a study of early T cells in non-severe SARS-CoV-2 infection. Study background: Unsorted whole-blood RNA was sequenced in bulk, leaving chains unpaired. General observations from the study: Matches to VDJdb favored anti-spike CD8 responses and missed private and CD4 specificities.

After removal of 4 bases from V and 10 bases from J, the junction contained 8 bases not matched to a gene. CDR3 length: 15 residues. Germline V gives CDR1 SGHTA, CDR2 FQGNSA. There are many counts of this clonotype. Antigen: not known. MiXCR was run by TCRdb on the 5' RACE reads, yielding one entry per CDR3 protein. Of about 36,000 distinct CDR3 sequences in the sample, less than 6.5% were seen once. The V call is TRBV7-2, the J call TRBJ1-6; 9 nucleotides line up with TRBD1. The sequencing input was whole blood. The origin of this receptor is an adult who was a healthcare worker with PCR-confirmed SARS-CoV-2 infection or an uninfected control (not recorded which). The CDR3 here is CASSSGQGRRSPLHF. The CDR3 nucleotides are TGTGCCAGCAGCTCCGGACAGGGGAGGCGATCACCCCTCCACTTT.